The 21 T cell receptor beta chains given below trace back to one sample, sequenced in a study of CD8 T cells in ankylosing spondylitis. TCRdb reprocessed the 5' RACE reads with MiXCR, giving one entry per CDR3 protein. The repertoire has a few hundred thousand distinct CDR3 sequences, 10% of them found once; the top ten carry approximately 20%. Sequenced sample: blood, either unsorted or a sorted T cell fraction (not recorded which). The receptor source for this set is a male donor with ankylosing spondylitis or in good health (not recorded which).

This clonotype came up many times. The genes are TRBV20-1 and TRBJ2-1; TRBD2 is a possible D gene (5 bases). Germline lookup yields CDR1 DFQATT and CDR2 SNEGSKA (reference sequence). The length of the CDR3 is 12 residues. V lost 5 bases, J lost 4 bases, and 9 bases lay in between. The CDR3 DNA follows: TGCAGTGCTTTCACTAGATACAATGAGCAGTTCTTC. Its translation: CSAFTRYNEQFF.

This clonotype was counted only a few times. The rearrangement uses TRBV3-1 and TRBJ1-5, with D perhaps TRBD1 (5 bases). The CDR3 contains 14 residues. Per germline, CDR1 LGHDT and CDR2 YNNKEL (reference sequence). Between the trimmed V and J ends, which lost 4 bases and 11 bases, there was a span of 18 bases. The CDR3 loop is CASSPSRGGEAQHF. The CDR3 DNA reads TGTGCCAGCAGCCCCAGTCGGGGGGGAGAGGCCCAGCATTTT.

Here the CDR3 reads CASSWPERGGGRRYF. The CDR3 nucleotides are TGTGCCAGCTCCTGGCCCGAGCGCGGCGGGGGGAGGAGGTATTTT. V and J are TRBV12-3 or TRBV12-4 and TRBJ2-3, with TRBD2 identical over 8 bases. With V trimmed by 8 bases and J by 14 bases, 21 bases remained unmatched. The CDR3 sequence is 15 residues long.

In its sample, this clonotype was seen many times. The CDR3 coding sequence is TGTGCCAGCAGTGAAGAGCGCGGGGTGACCCAGTACTTC. Amino acids: CASSEERGVTQYF. V is TRBV6-1 and J is TRBJ2-5; D is perhaps TRBD2 (6 bases). The V end lost 1 base, the J end lost 7 bases, and 10 bases lay between the germline ends. CDR3 length equals 13 residues. Per the germline V gene, CDR1 is MNHNS and CDR2 is SASEGT.

V usage is TRBV9 and J usage is TRBJ2-3; no clear D. CDR1 is SGDLS, CDR2 YYNGEE, per germline. CDR3 length equals 13 residues. V lost 0 bases and J lost 2, with 4 bases in between. The CDR3 DNA reads as TGTGCCAGCAGCGTAGGGTCCACAGATACGCAGTATTTT. It encodes CASSVGSTDTQYF.

The CDR3 bases are TGTGCCAGCAGTTTCAGAGTGAATGAAAAACTGTTTTTT. Translated, it gives CASSFRVNEKLFF. The chain recombines TRBV12-3 or TRBV12-4 with TRBJ1-4; unclear D gene. Trimming shortened V by 3 bases and J by 5 bases, and 7 bases separated the two germline ends. CDR3 length equals 13 residues.

The chain is built from TRBV12-3 or TRBV12-4 and TRBJ2-2; D is undetermined. The germline V and J ends were trimmed by 3 bases and 2 bases, with 10 bases remaining between them. This CDR3 has 15 residues. CDR3 amino acids: CASSFLWSNTGELFF. The CDR3 DNA follows: TGTGCCAGCAGTTTTTTGTGGAGCAACACCGGGGAGCTGTTTTTT.

This clonotype has ten or more counts. The chain uses TRBV7-3 and TRBJ2-1, with D possibly matching TRBD1 (5 bases). Germline CDR1 and CDR2: SGHTA and FQGTGA. The length of the CDR3 is 15 residues. Trimming removed 1 base from V and 3 bases from J, with 10 bases in between. The CDR3 DNA reads as TGTGCCAGCAGCTTAAGCGCAGGGTTCTACAATGAGCAGTTCTTC. Translated: CASSLSAGFYNEQFF. Full variable domain (outside the CDR3, taken from reference TRBV7-3 and TRBJ2-1): GAGVSQTPSNKVTEKGKYVELRCDPISGHTALYWYRQSLGQGPEFLIYFQGTGAADDSGLPNDRFFAVRPEGSVSTLKIQRTERGDSAVYLCASSLSAGFYNEQFFGPGTRLTVL.

This clonotype came up many times. The chain combines TRBV15 with TRBJ1-4; TRBD1 is a possible D gene (6 bases). Trimming left V 7 bases short and J 13 bases short, with 10 bases between. Germline V gene sequence: CDR1 LNHNV, CDR2 YYDKDF (reference sequence). CDR3 length: 10 residues. The chain's CDR3 is CATKGQRLFF. The DNA of the CDR3 is TGTGCCACCAAGGGACAACGACTGTTTTTT.

This chain connects TRBV20-1 to TRBJ1-2, with D tentatively TRBD1 (6 bases). The CDR3 runs to 13 residues. Trimming pared 4 bases from V and 10 bases from J, leaving 19 bases between. CDR1 DFQATT and CDR2 SNEGSKA come from the germline V gene (reference sequence). In DNA, the CDR3 is TGCAGTGCTACCGGACAGATTCCGCAAGACTACACCTTC. It translates to CSATGQIPQDYTF.

This clonotype turned up a few times. The V call is TRBV2, the J call TRBJ2-7; D unresolved. Germline V lookup: CDR1 SNHLY, CDR2 FYNNEI. This CDR3 has 15 amino acids. With 6 bases removed from V and 1 base from J, the gap between germline ends came to 16 bases. The CDR3 loop reads CASSLRLELSYEQYF. For the CDR3, the DNA is TGTGCCAGCAGCCTCCGCCTGGAGCTATCCTACGAGCAGTACTTC.

CDR3: CASSERGVQPQHF. The CDR3 nucleotides are TGTGCCAGCAGTGAACGAGGGGTTCAGCCCCAGCATTTT. The V gene is TRBV6-1, the J gene TRBJ1-5; maybe TRBD1 (5 bases). Germline CDR1 reads MNHNS; CDR2 reads SASEGT. The CDR3 spans 13 residues. Trimming took off 2 bases at V and 6 bases at J, with 8 bases between the two ends.

The chain carries TRBV18 and TRBJ2-2; no firm D call. The CDR3 consists of 12 residues. Germline loops: CDR1 KGHSH, CDR2 LQKENI. Trimming shortened V by 4 bases and J by 4 bases, and 4 bases separated the two germline ends. Here the CDR3 DNA reads TGTGCCAGCTCACGGGTCACCGGGGAGCTGTTTTTT. Encoded protein: CASSRVTGELFF.

In its sample, this clonotype was seen a few times. Here the CDR3 reads CASSQRGGVWTGELFF. DNA for the CDR3: TGTGCCAGCAGCCAGAGGGGGGGCGTATGGACCGGGGAGCTGTTTTTT. The gene calls are TRBV3-1 and TRBJ2-2; TRBD2 is a possible D gene (7 bases). Germline V CDR1 and CDR2: LGHDT, YNNKEL (reference sequence). This CDR3 spans 16 amino acids. The V and J ends lost 3 bases and 5 bases respectively, with 16 bases between them.

This clonotype was detected only a few times. The V call is TRBV5-1, the J call TRBJ2-3; either TRBD1 or TRBD2 may supply D (5 bases each). Germline V CDR1 and CDR2: SGHRS, YFSETQ. The V end was cut by 0 bases, the J end by 5 bases, with 13 bases between. There are 15 residues in the CDR3. This CDR3 reads CASSLAGTVGDTQYF. CDR3 in DNA: TGCGCCAGCAGCTTGGCCGGGACGGTGGGAGATACGCAGTATTTT.

The chain employs TRBV7-9 and TRBJ1-1; TRBD1 matches 7 bases. CDR3 size: 13 residues. Trimming removed 5 bases from V and 3 bases from J; junction bases left unmatched: 3. Germline-derived CDR1 and CDR2 are SEHNR and FQNEAQ (reference sequence). This chain's CDR3 is CASSIQGHTEAFF. For the CDR3, the DNA is TGTGCCAGCAGCATACAGGGGCACACTGAAGCTTTCTTT.

The V gene is TRBV25-1, the J gene TRBJ2-7, with D maybe TRBD1 (5 bases). The CDR3 has 13 residues. V shed 6 bases and J shed 3 bases, with 12 bases lying between them. The germline V gene has CDR1 MGHDK and CDR2 SYGVNS. Here the CDR3 reads CASRGQGNYEQYF. The CDR3 DNA follows: TGTGCCAGCAGAGGGCAGGGAAACTACGAGCAGTACTTC.

This clonotype was picked up many times. The CDR3 loop reads CAGLQGNSNQPQHF. In DNA, the CDR3 is TGTGCCGGGTTACAGGGGAATAGCAATCAGCCCCAGCATTTT. The chain links TRBV3-1 to TRBJ1-5, with 7 positions matching TRBD1. CDR1 and CDR2 (germline): LGHDT, YNNKEL (reference sequence). CDR3 length: 14 residues. V dropped 11 bases and J dropped 0; count of bases not matched to a gene: 7. Full variable domain (rest looked up from reference TRBV3-1 and TRBJ1-5): DTAVSQTPKYLVTQMGNDKSIKCEQNLGHDTMYWYKQDSKKFLKIMFSYNNKELIINETVPNRFSPKSPDKAHLNLHINSLELGDSAVYFCAGLQGNSNQPQHFGDGTRLSIL.

This clonotype was observed a few times. The chain has TRBV5-1 and TRBJ2-7; D is uncertain. The V end lost 0 bases, the J end lost 1 base, and 8 bases lay between the germline ends. The CDR3 contains 14 residues. Germline V CDR1 and CDR2: SGHRS, YFSETQ. CDR3 sequence (DNA): TGCGCCAGCAGCTTGGACGAAGGATCCTACGAGCAGTACTTC. This sequence encodes CASSLDEGSYEQYF. Full variable domain (missing parts from reference TRBV5-1 and TRBJ2-7): KAGVTQTPRYLIKTRGQQVTLSCSPISGHRSVSWYQQTPGQGLQFLFEYFSETQRNKGNFPGRFSGRQFSNSRSEMNVSTLELGDSALYLCASSLDEGSYEQYFGPGTRLTVT.

This clonotype occurred a few times. CDR3 bases: TGTGCCAGCTCCTTCCGGGACAGCTTCGGAGAGACCCAGTACTTC. Translated: CASSFRDSFGETQYF. The J gene is TRBJ2-5, the V gene TRBV28; 7 bases map to TRBD1. With 8 bases clipped from V and 4 bases from J, the junction kept 13 bases outside the gene matches. Germline-derived CDR1 and CDR2 are MDHEN and SYDVKM. CDR3 size: 15 residues.

The sample holds many counts of this clonotype. The J gene is TRBJ2-5, the V gene TRBV20-1; D tentatively fits TRBD1 or TRBD2 (5 bases each). The length of the CDR3 is 13 residues. Germline V gene data show CDR1 as DFQATT and CDR2 as SNEGSKA (reference sequence). The ends were cut back, 3 bases at V and 2 bases at J, with 10 bases in the middle. The CDR3 region has the DNA TGCAGTGCTAGCGACGGGACGCAAGAGACCCAGTACTTC. This encodes CSASDGTQETQYF.